This passage covers 28 T cell receptor beta chains from one sample sequenced in a study of shared T cell receptors in the human thymus. Sequenced by immunoSEQ multiplex PCR; TCRdb stores in-frame clones only, minus some. The sample consists of about 710,000 clones, 87% of them appearing once. This sample was also put to use in a study of human thymus T cells.

Sequencing used thymocytes. Source of these receptors: a boy younger than two with a congenital heart defect.

The rearrangement joins TRBV9 to TRBJ1-4; TRBD1 might be the D (6 bases). This CDR3 has 14 amino acids. Trimming took 0 bases from V and 5 from J, leaving 8 bases between them. Germline CDR1 SGDLS, CDR2 YYNGEE. CDR3 amino acids: CASSVGDTNEKLFF. The CDR3 DNA sequence: TGTGCCAGCAGCGTAGGGGACACGAATGAAAAACTGTTTTTT.

V and J are TRBV5-1 and TRBJ2-2; a weak D match, TRBD2 (7 bases). With 1 base removed from V and 4 bases from J, the gap between germline ends came to 14 bases. Germline V lookup: CDR1 SGHRS, CDR2 YFSETQ. This CDR3 is 16 amino acids long. The CDR3 sequence is CASSLRRGAGTGELFF. The CDR3 DNA reads as TGCGCCAGCAGCTTGCGACGGGGGGCGGGCACCGGGGAGCTGTTTTTT.

This clone was recorded a few times. This chain joins TRBV6-5 and TRBJ2-1; D might be TRBD1 (5 bases). This CDR3 contains 14 residues. Germline V gives CDR1 MNHEY, CDR2 SVGAGI. V was clipped by 4 bases and J by 5 bases, with 12 bases between them. CDR3 DNA sequence: TGTGCCAGCAGTTCCGACGGACACGACAATGAGCAGTTCTTC. Amino acid sequence: CASSSDGHDNEQFF.

The chain couples TRBV11-2 to TRBJ1-4; perhaps TRBD1 as D (6 bases). Trimming stripped 2 bases from V and 8 bases from J, with 18 bases between. The CDR3 is 16 amino acids. Germline V lookup: CDR1 SGHAT, CDR2 FQNNGV. CDR3 in DNA: TGTGCCAGCAGCTTATTGGATCACAGGGTCGACGAAAAACTGTTTTTT. It encodes CASSLLDHRVDEKLFF.

This clone has a handful of counts. This chain links TRBV18 with TRBJ2-7, with 9 bases that match TRBD1. Trimming cost V 4 bases and J 2 bases; bases outside gene matches: 9. CDR3 size: 16 residues. The germline V gene has CDR1 KGHSH and CDR2 LQKENI. CDR3 amino acids: CASSQPGTGYAYEQYF. The CDR3 DNA follows: TGTGCCAGCTCACAACCCGGGACAGGGTATGCCTACGAGCAGTACTTC. Filled out from reference TRBV18 and TRBJ2-7, the complete variable domain reads NAGVMQNPRHLVRRRGQEARLRCSPMKGHSHVYWYRQLPEEGLKFMVYLQKENIIDESGMPKERFSAEFPKEGPSILRIQQVVRGDSAAYFCASSQPGTGYAYEQYFGPGTRLTVT.

CDR3 amino acids: CASSQLVGVGETQYF. CDR3 nucleotide sequence: TGTGCCAGCAGCCAACTGGTTGGAGTCGGAGAGACCCAGTACTTC. V gene TRBV14 combines with J gene TRBJ2-5, with no clear D. The CDR3 is made up of 15 amino acids. V shed 2 bases and J shed 4 bases, with 14 bases lying between them. Germline assignment: CDR1 SGHDN and CDR2 FVKESK.

This clone was seen only once. V gene TRBV2 combines with J gene TRBJ2-7; TRBD2 agrees at 11 bases. Germline CDR1 reads SNHLY; CDR2 reads FYNNEI. The junction had 3 bases not matched to a gene; V was cut back by 6 bases and J by 5 bases. The CDR3 loop spans 13 amino acids. CDR3 residues: CASRGTSGHEQYF. CDR3 sequence (DNA): TGTGCCAGCAGGGGGACTAGCGGCCACGAGCAGTACTTC.

The CDR3 region is CASSVGVWSVEQFF. The CDR3 DNA is TGTGCCAGCAGCGTAGGGGTTTGGAGCGTGGAGCAGTTCTTC. The rearrangement uses TRBV9 and TRBJ2-1, with D unclear. Germline lookup yields CDR1 SGDLS and CDR2 YYNGEE. The CDR3 extends over 14 amino acids. V was shortened by 0 bases and J by 10 bases, with 14 bases between the two germline ends. Full variable domain (missing parts from reference TRBV9 and TRBJ2-1): DSGVTQTPKHLITATGQRVTLRCSPRSGDLSVYWYQQSLDQGLQFLIQYYNGEERAKGNILERFSAQQFPDLHSELNLSSLELGDSALYFCASSVGVWSVEQFFGPGTRLTVL.

The chain combines TRBV19 with TRBJ2-7; 15 bases are a match to TRBD2. This CDR3 has 15 residues. Germline-derived CDR1 and CDR2 are LNHDA and SQIVND (reference sequence). The V and J ends lost 5 bases and 2 bases, in that order; junction bases with no gene match: 1. In nucleotides, the CDR3 is TGTGCCAGTAGTGGACTAGCGGGGGGGGCCTACGAGCAGTACTTC. Translated, it gives CASSGLAGGAYEQYF.

The V and J genes are TRBV11-3 and TRBJ2-3, with a weak D call TRBD2 (6 bases). The CDR3 loop spans 16 amino acids. Germline lookup yields CDR1 SGHNT and CDR2 YENEEA. V lost 5 bases and J 0 bases, leaving 15 bases between the germline ends. The CDR3 region has the DNA TGTGCCAGCAGCGCGGAGGGGAAAGCTAGCACAGATACGCAGTATTTT. This gives the protein CASSAEGKASTDTQYF.

V and J are TRBV6-1 and TRBJ1-1, with 7 bases fitting TRBD1. V trimming: 5 bases; J trimming: 0 bases; junction bases outside the gene matches: 6. Germline V gene sequence: CDR1 MNHNS, CDR2 SASEGT. The CDR3 is 15 residues long. CDR3 DNA sequence: TGTGCCAGCAGTCCTCGGACAGGAATGAACACTGAAGCTTTCTTT. It translates to CASSPRTGMNTEAFF.

The V and J genes are TRBV30 and TRBJ1-4, with TRBD1 as a possible D gene (6 bases). Germline CDR1 and CDR2: GTSNPN and SVGIG (reference sequence). Trimming shortened V by 0 bases and J by 7 bases, and 15 bases separated the two germline ends. CDR3 length equals 15 residues. The CDR3 sequence is CAWSVPPWDTEKLFF. The DNA of the CDR3 is TGTGCCTGGAGTGTACCCCCTTGGGACACTGAAAAACTGTTTTTT.

This chain connects TRBV21-1 to TRBJ2-7; TRBD2, the D gene given by the table, was not confirmed from the DNA. TRBV21-1 is marked as a pseudogene. This CDR3 has 15 amino acids. The CDR3 loop is CASSLRTSGGTEQYF. The CDR3 nucleotides are TGTGCCAGCAGCTTACGGACTAGCGGGGGGACTGAGCAGTACTTC.

This clone was detected only once. The rearrangement joins TRBV7-9 to TRBJ2-7; a possible D gene is TRBD1 (6 bases). Between the trimmed V and J ends, which lost 4 bases and 2 bases, there was a span of 21 bases. CDR3 size: 17 residues. Germline V gene sequence: CDR1 SEHNR, CDR2 FQNEAQ (reference sequence). The CDR3: CASSSVSPGHSTYEQYF. The DNA of the CDR3 is TGTGCCAGCAGCTCCGTTAGCCCGGGACACTCTACCTACGAGCAGTACTTC.

The chain uses TRBV14 and TRBJ1-1; 12 bases are shared with TRBD1. Germline V gene sequence: CDR1 SGHDN, CDR2 FVKESK. CDR3 size: 15 residues. The J segment lost 4 bases and the V segment lost 4 bases, leaving 4 bases of the junction unmatched. The CDR3 DNA follows: TGTGCCAGCAGCCTAAAGGGACAGGGGGCCACTGAAGCTTTCTTT. Encoded protein: CASSLKGQGATEAFF. Complete variable domain (other parts from reference TRBV14 and TRBJ1-1): EAGVTQFPSHSVIEKGQTVTLRCDPISGHDNLYWYRRVMGKEIKFLLHFVKESKQDESGMPNNRFLAERTGGTYSTLKVQPAELEDSGVYFCASSLKGQGATEAFFGQGTRLTVV.

V usage is TRBV25-1 and J usage is TRBJ1-5, with 12 positions matching TRBD1. The CDR3 is made up of 17 amino acids. Trimming took 3 bases from V and 3 from J; bases not matched to a gene: 6. In germline, CDR1 is MGHDK, CDR2 SYGVNS. DNA for the CDR3: TGTGCCAGCAGTGACAACCGGGACAGGGGGCCCAATCAGCCCCAGCATTTT. This translates into CASSDNRDRGPNQPQHF. The full variable domain, rest sourced from reference TRBV25-1 and TRBJ1-5, is EADIYQTPRYLVIGTGKKITLECSQTMGHDKMYWYQQDPGMELHLIHYSYGVNSTEKGDLSSESTVSRIRTEHFPLTLESARPSHTSQYLCASSDNRDRGPNQPQHFGDGTRLSIL.

The sample holds one count of this clone. The genes are TRBV27 and TRBJ2-7; D ambiguous. CDR1 MNHEY and CDR2 SMNVEV come from the germline V gene (reference sequence). This CDR3 is built from 14 residues. Trimming left V 2 bases short and J 4 bases short, with 12 bases between. Written as DNA, the CDR3 is TGTGCCAGCAGTTTAAACAGCTCCTCATACGAGCAGTACTTC. Its translation is CASSLNSSSYEQYF.

The count of this clone is one. The V gene is TRBV5-1, the J gene TRBJ1-5; TRBD1 might be the D (6 bases). Deletions cut 0 bases from V and 5 bases from J, with 21 bases between. Germline-derived CDR1 and CDR2 are SGHRS and YFSETQ. The CDR3 covers 18 residues. As DNA, the CDR3 is TGCGCCAGCAGCTTGGGGGACATAAAGGGGTCTGGAGATCAGCCCCAGCATTTT. The encoded protein is CASSLGDIKGSGDQPQHF.

V is TRBV28 and J is TRBJ2-4; no firm D call. Germline loops: CDR1 MDHEN, CDR2 SYDVKM. V was cut by 3 bases and J by 3 bases, with 6 bases left in between. The CDR3 totals 13 residues. In DNA form, the CDR3 reads TGTGCCAGCAGTTTTGGGCACAAAAACATTCAGTACTTC. It codes for CASSFGHKNIQYF. Complete variable domain (other parts from reference TRBV28 and TRBJ2-4): DVKVTQSSRYLVKRTGEKVFLECVQDMDHENMFWYRQDPGLGLRLIYFSYDVKMKEKGDIPEGYSVSREKKERFSLILESASTNQTSMYLCASSFGHKNIQYFGAGTRLSVL.

The CDR3 protein is CASSVEPTSLGEQYF. CDR3 DNA: TGTGCCAGCAGCGTAGAACCGACTAGCCTCGGCGAGCAGTACTTC. The chain links TRBV9 to TRBJ2-7, with 7 bases aligning to TRBD2. V shed 0 bases, J shed 6 bases, and the junction held 9 bases outside the gene matches. CDR3 length: 15 amino acids. Germline CDR1 SGDLS, CDR2 YYNGEE.

The gene calls are TRBV10-2 and TRBJ1-5; 7 nucleotides agree with TRBD1. Germline V lookup: CDR1 WSHSY, CDR2 SAAADI. The CDR3 is 16 amino acids. Losses at the gene ends were 5 bases for V and 0 bases for J; bases not matched to a gene: 7. CDR3 in amino acids: CASSLQGVYSNQPQHF. CDR3 nucleotide sequence: TGCGCCAGCAGTCTTCAGGGGGTCTATAGCAATCAGCCCCAGCATTTT.

The rearrangement links TRBV28 to TRBJ2-7; TRBD2 is a possible D gene (6 bases). The V and J ends lost 4 bases and 1 base respectively, with 23 bases between them. CDR1 MDHEN and CDR2 SYDVKM come from the germline V gene. The CDR3 extends over 18 amino acids. The CDR3 bases are TGTGCCAGCAGTTCCAACCCAATTGCGGGATATCCGTCCTACGAGCAGTACTTC. It codes for CASSSNPIAGYPSYEQYF.

The chain combines TRBV7-9 with TRBJ2-3; TRBD2 agrees at 8 bases. The V gene end was trimmed by 5 bases and the J gene end by 5 bases; junction bases not matched to a gene: 12. Germline loops: CDR1 SEHNR, CDR2 FQNEAQ (reference sequence). This CDR3 spans 16 amino acids. The DNA for the CDR3 is TGTGCCAGCAGCCCCCCCCCGGGAGGGCCAGGAGATACGCAGTATTTT. Its translation is CASSPPPGGPGDTQYF.

This clone has just one count. The chain uses TRBV28 and TRBJ2-1; 8 bases map to TRBD2. The V gene end was trimmed by 6 bases and the J gene end by 5 bases; junction bases not matched to a gene: 9. This CDR3 is 15 amino acids long. CDR1 and CDR2 (germline): MDHEN, SYDVKM. The CDR3 DNA sequence: TGTGCCAGCAGCGCGACTAGCGAGCCACACAATGAGCAGTTCTTC. It yields the protein CASSATSEPHNEQFF.

This clone was seen more than once but under ten times. The rearrangement links TRBV6-1 to TRBJ1-1; TRBD1 agrees at 10 bases. Germline V CDR1 and CDR2: MNHNS, SASEGT. The CDR3 is 15 residues long. After removal of 4 bases from V and 7 bases from J, the junction contained 9 bases not matched to a gene. CDR3 amino acids: CASSVQTGGWGEAFF. The CDR3 coding sequence is TGTGCCAGCAGTGTACAGACAGGGGGCTGGGGTGAAGCTTTCTTT.

The chain employs TRBV4-1 and TRBJ2-7, with 8 bases fitting TRBD1. V trimming: 3 bases; J trimming: 2 bases; junction bases outside the gene matches: 9. CDR3 length: 16 residues. Per the germline V gene, CDR1 is MGHRA and CDR2 is YSYEKL. This chain's CDR3 is CASSQAPGQDAYEQYF. The CDR3 region has the DNA TGCGCCAGCAGCCAGGCACCGGGACAGGACGCCTACGAGCAGTACTTC.

The chain is built from TRBV7-9 and TRBJ1-6; D possibly corresponds to TRBD1 (5 bases). Germline loops: CDR1 SEHNR, CDR2 FQNEAQ (reference sequence). Trimming took 7 bases from V and 6 from J, leaving 16 bases between them. This CDR3 is built from 15 residues. DNA of the CDR3: TGTGCCAGCACCTCACGGGGGTTAGGTAATTCACCCCTCCACTTT. Amino acid sequence: CASTSRGLGNSPLHF.

V and J are TRBV11-2 and TRBJ2-3, with 8 bases identical to TRBD2. The V gene's germline CDR1 is SGHAT and CDR2 FQNNGV. The CDR3 has 18 residues. With V trimmed by 0 bases and J by 1 base, 9 bases remained unmatched. The CDR3 DNA follows: TGTGCCAGCAGCTTAGATCCGGGGGGACTAGGCGGCACAGATACGCAGTATTTT. Translation: CASSLDPGGLGGTDTQYF.